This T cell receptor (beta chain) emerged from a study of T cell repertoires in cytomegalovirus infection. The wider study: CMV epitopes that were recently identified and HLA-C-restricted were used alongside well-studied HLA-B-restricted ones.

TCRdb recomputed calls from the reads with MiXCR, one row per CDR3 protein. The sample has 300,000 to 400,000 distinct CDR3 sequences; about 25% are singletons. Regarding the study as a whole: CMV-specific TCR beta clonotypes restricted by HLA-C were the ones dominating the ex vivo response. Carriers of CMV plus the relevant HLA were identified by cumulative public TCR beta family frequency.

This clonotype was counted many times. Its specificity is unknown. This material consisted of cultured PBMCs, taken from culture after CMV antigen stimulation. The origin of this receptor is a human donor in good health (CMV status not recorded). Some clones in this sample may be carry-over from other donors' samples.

DNA of the CDR3: TGTGCCAGCAGCCCTCCCGGAAGAACCTCCTACAATGAGCAGTTCTTC. It yields the protein CASSPPGRTSYNEQFF. The chain couples TRBV7-2 to TRBJ2-1; D is uncertain. Germline-derived CDR1 and CDR2 are SGHTA and FQGNSA. This CDR3 contains 16 residues. Trimming removed 5 bases from V and 0 bases from J, with 14 bases in between.